The clone carrying this TCR beta chain showed up many times. Its target is unknown. Read data end 3 residues before the CDR3 end; the end is taken from the germline J gene. Most patients and controls had Caucasian heritage. The CDR3 contains 15 residues. Germline V gives CDR1 MRHNA, CDR2 SNTAGT. V shed 6 bases, J shed 4 bases, and the junction held 3 bases outside the gene matches. The data are from a study of T cell clonality in common variable immunodeficiency. Notes on the study in general: Fewer TCRbeta clones were shared among CVID subjects than controls. Links between repertoire features and CVID complications were heterogeneity-limited.

Clones were read by immunoSEQ multiplex PCR, and TCRdb kept only the in-frame ones, dropping some. Altogether roughly 30,000 clones were found in the sample, and no singletons occur. The V call is TRBV6-4, the J call TRBJ2-3; 14 bases match TRBD2. The sequenced sample consisted of peripheral blood mononuclear cells. This receptor was identified in a person aged 18 to 70 in good health. The sequenced part of the CDR3 DNA is TGTGCCAGCAGCGGACTAGCGGGAGGACCAGATACG. Protein sequence: CASSGLAGGPDT. The whole CDR3 protein is CASSGLAGGPDTQYF.